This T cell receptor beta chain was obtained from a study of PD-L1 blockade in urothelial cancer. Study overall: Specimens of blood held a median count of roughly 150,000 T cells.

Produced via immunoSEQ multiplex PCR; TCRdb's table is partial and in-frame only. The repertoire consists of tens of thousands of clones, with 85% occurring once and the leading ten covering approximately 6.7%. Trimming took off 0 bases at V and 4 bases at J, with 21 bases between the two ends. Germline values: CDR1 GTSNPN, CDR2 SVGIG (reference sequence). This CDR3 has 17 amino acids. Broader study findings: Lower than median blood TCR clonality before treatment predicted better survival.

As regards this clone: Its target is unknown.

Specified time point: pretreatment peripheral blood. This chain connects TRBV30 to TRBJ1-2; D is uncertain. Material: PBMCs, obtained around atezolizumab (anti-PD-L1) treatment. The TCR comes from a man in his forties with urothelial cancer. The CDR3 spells CAWSVLGDSTGGYGYTF. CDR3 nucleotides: TGTGCCTGGAGTGTCCTCGGTGACTCAACTGGCGGCTATGGCTACACCTTC.